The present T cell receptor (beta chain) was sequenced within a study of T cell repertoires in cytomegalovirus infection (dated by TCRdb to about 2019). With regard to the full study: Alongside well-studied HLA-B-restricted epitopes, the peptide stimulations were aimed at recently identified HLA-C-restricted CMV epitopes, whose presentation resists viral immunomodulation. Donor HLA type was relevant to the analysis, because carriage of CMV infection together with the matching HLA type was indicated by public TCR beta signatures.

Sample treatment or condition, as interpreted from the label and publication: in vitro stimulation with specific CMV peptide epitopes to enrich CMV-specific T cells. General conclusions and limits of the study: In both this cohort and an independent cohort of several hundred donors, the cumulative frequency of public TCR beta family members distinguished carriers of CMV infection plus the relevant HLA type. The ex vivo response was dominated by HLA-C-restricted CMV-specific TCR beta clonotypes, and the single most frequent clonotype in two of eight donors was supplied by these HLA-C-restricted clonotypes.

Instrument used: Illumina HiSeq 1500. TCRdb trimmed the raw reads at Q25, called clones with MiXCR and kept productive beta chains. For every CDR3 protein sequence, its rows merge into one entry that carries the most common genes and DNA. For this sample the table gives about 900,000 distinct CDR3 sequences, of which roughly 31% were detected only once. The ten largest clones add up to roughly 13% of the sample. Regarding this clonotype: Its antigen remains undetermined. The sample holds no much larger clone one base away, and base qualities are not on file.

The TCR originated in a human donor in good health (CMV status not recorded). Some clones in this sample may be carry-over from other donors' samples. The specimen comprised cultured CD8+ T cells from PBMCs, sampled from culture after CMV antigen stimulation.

This receptor carries the CDR3 CASSYRTGIYTPNEQFF. In nucleotide form, the sequence is TGTGCCAGCAGTTACCGGACAGGAATCTATACTCCCAATGAGCAGTTCTTC. This chain joins TRBV6-2 or TRBV6-3 to TRBJ2-1, with 7 central nucleotides matching TRBD1. CDR1 and CDR2 were assigned from the germline V gene as MNHEY and SVGEGT. Trimming removed 2 bases from V and 6 bases from J; the gene matches leave 13 bases unexplained. The CDR3 starts with the cysteine, ends with the phenylalanine, and has 17 residues. Only the CDR3 region is kept as DNA, spanning 51 bases read in frame from base 1.